This TCR beta chain came from a study of T cells in Graves' hyperthyroidism and ophthalmopathy. TCR beta CDR3 regions were amplified from RNA. Primed by the HTBI set, a first-round RT-PCR was run on the TCR CDR3. TCRdb re-called the multiplex PCR reads with MiXCR, one entry per CDR3 protein. This table has just over 550,000 distinct CDR3 sequences, approximately 44% appearing once. Germline trimming cut 5 bases from V and 5 bases from J; bases unmatched to any gene: 9. Germline lookup yields CDR1 LNHDA and CDR2 SQIVND (reference sequence). The CDR3 consists of 16 residues. The TCR originated in a woman aged 18 to 35 with Graves' hyperthyroidism. Sample: peripheral blood or thyroid tissue (not recorded which). The chain joins TRBV19 to TRBJ1-5; 10 positions match TRBD1. The CDR3 region is CASSFRDRGSHQPQHF. DNA for the CDR3: TGTGCCAGTAGTTTCCGGGACAGGGGTTCCCATCAGCCCCAGCATTTT.